This TCR beta chain was sequenced in a study of radiotherapy plus CTLA-4 blockade in lung cancer (dated by TCRdb to the late 2010s). Context from the whole study: Among enrolled patients, 15% to 20% had an objective response and 30% to 35% reached disease control. Broad study findings and their caveats: Increased serum interferon-beta after radiation, together with early dynamic changes in blood T cell clones, were reported to be the strongest predictors of response. After treatment with radiotherapy and ipilimumab, TCR clones that originated in tumors expanded in peripheral blood.

Libraries were constructed by the immunoSEQ multiplex PCR assay. As stored in TCRdb, this immuneACCESS dataset retains in-frame rearrangements with V and J assigned. A fraction of the clones does not appear; measured against another copy, unresolved V genes explain less than half of the discrepancy, and the remainder lacks a known reason. The sample contains approximately 76,000 clones, 78% of them found a single time. The ten largest clones take up 3.5% to 4.5% of the sample. This clone was observed a few times. It lacks a known antigen. Per-base qualities were not stored, and no clone one base away is much larger. V lost 2 bases and J lost 5 bases; the stretch between them is 14 bases long. Counted from cysteine to phenylalanine, this CDR3 has 15 amino acids. Only the CDR3 part of the read is kept: 45 bases, read in frame from the first base. As encoded in the germline V gene, CDR1 is SGHRS while CDR2 is YFSETQ.

In this study, focal radiation therapy paired with CTLA-4 blockade (ipilimumab) was tested in patients who had chemo-refractory metastatic non-small-cell lung cancer. Sample: peripheral blood, taken from a patient treated with radiotherapy plus ipilimumab. The sequence joins TRBV5-1 to TRBJ2-1, with TRBD1 tentatively as D gene (6 bases match). The clonotype originates from a human donor with non-small cell lung cancer who had a partial response to radiotherapy plus ipilimumab. Some clones in this sample may be carry-over from other donors' samples. In nucleotide form, the sequence is TGCGCCAGCAGCTTAGGAGTTACAGGGAACAATGAGCAGTTCTTC. Its translation reads: CASSLGVTGNNEQFF. Reference TRBV5-1 and TRBJ2-1 proteins supply the regions before and after the CDR3; the full variable domain is: KAGVTQTPRYLIKTRGQQVTLSCSPISGHRSVSWYQQTPGQGLQFLFEYFSETQRNKGNFPGRFSGRQFSNSRSEMNVSTLELGDSALYLCASSLGVTGNNEQFFGPGTRLTVL.